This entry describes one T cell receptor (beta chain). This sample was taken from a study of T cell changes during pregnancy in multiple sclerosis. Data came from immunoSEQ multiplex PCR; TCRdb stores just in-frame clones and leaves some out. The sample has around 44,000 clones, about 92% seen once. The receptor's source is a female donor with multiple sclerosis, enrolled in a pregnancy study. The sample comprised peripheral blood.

CDR3 residues: CASSLGQGYGYTF. The CDR3 DNA reads TGTGCCAGCAGCTTAGGACAGGGGTATGGCTACACCTTC. This rearrangement joins TRBV7-3 to TRBJ1-2, with 9 bases identical to TRBD1. Germline V gene sequence: CDR1 SGHTA, CDR2 FQGTGA. V was pared by 2 bases and J by 5 bases, with 0 bases of the junction left unmatched. CDR3 size: 13 residues. Drawing the rest from reference TRBV7-3 and TRBJ1-2, the complete variable domain is GAGVSQTPSNKVTEKGKYVELRCDPISGHTALYWYRQSLGQGPEFLIYFQGTGAADDSGLPNDRFFAVRPEGSVSTLKIQRTERGDSAVYLCASSLGQGYGYTFGSGTRLTVV.